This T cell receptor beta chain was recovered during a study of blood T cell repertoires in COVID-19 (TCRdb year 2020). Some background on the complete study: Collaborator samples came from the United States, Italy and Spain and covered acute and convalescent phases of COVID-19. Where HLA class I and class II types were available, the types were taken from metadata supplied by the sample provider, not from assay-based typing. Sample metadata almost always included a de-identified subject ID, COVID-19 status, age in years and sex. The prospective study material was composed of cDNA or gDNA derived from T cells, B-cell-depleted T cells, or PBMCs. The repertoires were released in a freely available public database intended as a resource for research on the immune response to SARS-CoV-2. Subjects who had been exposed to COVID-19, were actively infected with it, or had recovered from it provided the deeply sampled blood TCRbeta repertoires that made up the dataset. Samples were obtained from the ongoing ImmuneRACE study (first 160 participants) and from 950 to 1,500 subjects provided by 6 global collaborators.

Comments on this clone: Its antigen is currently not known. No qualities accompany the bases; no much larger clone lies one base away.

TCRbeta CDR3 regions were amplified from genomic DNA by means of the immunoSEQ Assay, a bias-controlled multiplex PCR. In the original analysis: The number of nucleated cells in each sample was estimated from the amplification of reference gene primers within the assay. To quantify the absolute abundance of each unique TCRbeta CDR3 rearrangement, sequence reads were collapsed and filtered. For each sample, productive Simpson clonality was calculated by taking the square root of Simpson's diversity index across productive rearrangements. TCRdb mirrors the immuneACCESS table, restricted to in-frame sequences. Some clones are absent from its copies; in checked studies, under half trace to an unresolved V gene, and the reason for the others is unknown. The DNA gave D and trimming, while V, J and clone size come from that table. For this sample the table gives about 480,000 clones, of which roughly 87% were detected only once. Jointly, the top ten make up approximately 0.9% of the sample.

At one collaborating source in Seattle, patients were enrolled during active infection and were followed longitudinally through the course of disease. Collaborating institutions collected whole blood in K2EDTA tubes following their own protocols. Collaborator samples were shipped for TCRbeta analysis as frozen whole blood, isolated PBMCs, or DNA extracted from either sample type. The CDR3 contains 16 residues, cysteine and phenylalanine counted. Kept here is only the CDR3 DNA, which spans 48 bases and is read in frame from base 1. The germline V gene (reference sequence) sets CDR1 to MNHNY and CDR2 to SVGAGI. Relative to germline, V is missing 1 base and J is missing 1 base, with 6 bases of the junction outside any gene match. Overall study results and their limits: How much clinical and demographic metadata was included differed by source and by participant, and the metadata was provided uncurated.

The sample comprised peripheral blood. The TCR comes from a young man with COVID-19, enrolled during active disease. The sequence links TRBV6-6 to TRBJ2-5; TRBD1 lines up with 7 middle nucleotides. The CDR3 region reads CASSYFGQARQETQYF. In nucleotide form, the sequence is TGTGCCAGCAGTTACTTCGGACAGGCCCGCCAAGAGACCCAGTACTTC.